The 20 T cell receptor beta chains below come from one sample, sequenced in a study of CD8 T cells in Susac syndrome (dated by TCRdb to the late 2010s). Receptors were amplified or captured by the immunoSEQ multiplex PCR assay. RNA was extracted using the RNeasy kit, and roughly 0.45 to 1 microgram was reverse transcribed with random hexamers. TCRdb itself trimmed the public reads at Q25 with fastp, ran MiXCR and retained productive beta chains. Each CDR3 protein appears once, grouped with its most common genes and DNA. The sample table holds tens of thousands of distinct CDR3 sequences, of which about 96% were seen once. In total, the top ten clones hold 0.55% to 0.75% of the sample. Sequenced material: CD8+ T cells from PBMCs. The receptors originated from a human donor with Susac syndrome.

This chain connects TRBV4-2 to TRBJ2-5, with 7 bases identical to TRBD1. The ends lost 2 bases at V and 1 base at J; junction bases unmatched: 10. The CDR3 extends over 17 amino acids. Germline CDR1 is LGHNA and CDR2 is YNFKEQ. CDR3 region: CASSQPREGDSQETQYF. The DNA for the CDR3 is TGTGCCAGCAGCCAACCCCGGGAAGGGGACAGCCAAGAGACCCAGTACTTC.

The chain links TRBV6-6 to TRBJ2-1; D unclear. Germline lookup yields CDR1 MNHNY and CDR2 SVGAGI (reference sequence). This CDR3 comprises 12 residues. The germline V and J ends were trimmed by 5 bases and 7 bases, with 9 bases remaining between them. The CDR3: CASSRKGNEQFF. CDR3 DNA: TGTGCCAGCAGTAGAAAAGGAAATGAGCAGTTCTTC.

This sequence joins TRBV30 and TRBJ1-1; no definite D call. Germline loops: CDR1 GTSNPN, CDR2 SVGIG (reference sequence). This CDR3 spans 11 amino acids. Trimming removed 0 bases from V and 7 bases from J, with 6 bases in between. The DNA for the CDR3 is TGTGCCTGGAGTGTATGGGGTGAAGCTTTCTTT. Protein sequence: CAWSVWGEAFF.

The rearrangement joins TRBV7-9 to TRBJ2-1; D unresolved. Trimming cost V 6 bases and J 7 bases, with 10 bases left between them. Germline assignment: CDR1 SEHNR and CDR2 FQNEAQ (reference sequence). The CDR3 covers 12 residues. The CDR3, as DNA: TGTGCCAGCAGTTTATTAGCAAATGAGCAGTTCTTC. It encodes CASSLLANEQFF.

This sequence joins TRBV7-9 and TRBJ1-1; the D is unclear. The germline V gene has CDR1 SEHNR and CDR2 FQNEAQ (reference sequence). The CDR3 sequence is 14 residues long. Trimming took 1 base from V and 5 from J, leaving 11 bases between them. The CDR3: CASSLERGGTEAFF. The DNA of the CDR3 is TGTGCCAGCAGCTTAGAGCGTGGAGGGACTGAAGCTTTCTTT. The full variable domain, with the rest looked up from reference TRBV7-9 and TRBJ1-1, is DTGVSQNPRHKITKRGQNVTFRCDPISEHNRLYWYRQTLGQGPEFLTYFQNEAQLEKSRLLSDRFSAERPKGSFSTLEIQRTEQGDSAMYLCASSLERGGTEAFFGQGTRLTVV.

V gene TRBV4-3 combines with J gene TRBJ2-5, with D perhaps matching TRBD1 or TRBD2 (6 bases each). This CDR3 has 16 amino acids. In germline, CDR1 is LGHNA, CDR2 YSLEER. Trimming cost V 4 bases and J 1 base, with 16 bases left between them. For the CDR3, the DNA is TGCGCCAGCAGCCCCAGGGCCGGGGGCTTCCAAGAGACCCAGTACTTC. Protein sequence: CASSPRAGGFQETQYF.

This clonotype was observed a few times. V and J are TRBV4-2 and TRBJ2-6; no clear D. Looked up from germline, CDR1 is LGHNA and CDR2 is YNFKEQ. Trimming shortened V by 8 bases and J by 4 bases, and 12 bases separated the two germline ends. The CDR3 spans 14 residues. DNA for the CDR3: TGTGCCAGCTCGGTGGGGTCAGGGGCCAACGTCCTGACTTTC. Its protein is CASSVGSGANVLTF.

CDR3 protein: CASSVKGGNSPLHF. The CDR3 DNA follows: TGTGCCAGCAGCGTTAAGGGAGGCAATTCACCCCTCCACTTT. This chain links TRBV9 with TRBJ1-6; D ambiguous. V lost 2 bases to trimming and J lost 7 bases, with 10 bases between them. CDR1 is SGDLS and CDR2 is YYNGEE in the germline V gene. This CDR3 contains 14 residues.

V gene TRBV12-3 or TRBV12-4 combines with J gene TRBJ1-6; 11 bases fit TRBD1. With 5 bases clipped from V and 8 bases from J, the junction kept 5 bases outside the gene matches. The CDR3 spans 15 residues. The chain's CDR3 is CASSLDRGLHSPLHF. CDR3 nucleotides: TGTGCCAGCAGTCTGGACAGGGGGCTACATTCACCCCTCCACTTT.

This chain uses TRBV4-3 with TRBJ2-2; the match to TRBD1 covers 8 bases. The ends lost 3 bases at V and 3 bases at J; junction bases unmatched: 0. Germline assignment: CDR1 LGHNA and CDR2 YSLEER. CDR3 length: 14 residues. The CDR3 loop reads CASSQTGDTGELFF. Here the CDR3 DNA reads TGCGCCAGCAGCCAGACAGGGGACACCGGGGAGCTGTTTTTT.

This chain links TRBV12-3 or TRBV12-4 with TRBJ2-5, with D possibly being TRBD2 (5 bases). This CDR3 contains 16 residues. V gave up 6 bases and J gave up 4 bases, with 21 bases separating them. This CDR3 reads CASSPTSLGVRETQYF. CDR3 coding DNA: TGTGCCAGCAGCCCCACCTCCCTGGGAGTCAGAGAGACCCAGTACTTC.

This clonotype was seen only once. This chain connects TRBV3-1 to TRBJ1-2; TRBD1 agrees at 11 bases. Trimming removed 4 bases from V and 2 bases from J; junction bases left unmatched: 3. This CDR3 spans 15 amino acids. CDR1 is LGHDT, CDR2 YNNKEL, per germline (reference sequence). Here the CDR3 reads CASSRGQGENYGYTF. CDR3 sequence (DNA): TGTGCCAGCAGCCGGGGACAGGGGGAGAACTATGGCTACACCTTC.

The chain uses TRBV5-1 and TRBJ1-1; D ambiguous. Trimming stripped 5 bases from V and 0 bases from J, with 8 bases between. Germline assignment: CDR1 SGHRS and CDR2 YFSETQ. This CDR3 is built from 13 residues. This CDR3 reads CASSSDLNTEAFF. In DNA, the CDR3 is TGCGCCAGCAGTTCTGACTTGAACACTGAAGCTTTCTTT.

The V and J genes are TRBV7-6 and TRBJ2-5; no clear D gene. V lost 3 bases to trimming and J lost 4 bases, with 12 bases between them. This CDR3 has 14 amino acids. Germline V gene data show CDR1 as SGHVS and CDR2 as FNYEAQ. CDR3 in amino acids: CASSFAGQTETQYF. The DNA of the CDR3 is TGTGCCAGCAGCTTCGCCGGCCAGACAGAGACCCAGTACTTC.

The rearrangement joins TRBV7-9 to TRBJ2-3, with D perhaps matching TRBD2 (6 bases). Per the germline V gene, CDR1 is SEHNR and CDR2 is FQNEAQ (reference sequence). V was shortened by 5 bases and J by 5 bases, with 17 bases between the two germline ends. There are 15 residues in the CDR3. Here the CDR3 reads CASSPDMSGGDTQYF. The CDR3 nucleotides are TGTGCCAGCAGCCCGGACATGTCCGGGGGAGATACGCAGTATTTT.

The rearrangement links TRBV5-1 to TRBJ2-2; the D is unclear. The CDR3 is made up of 12 amino acids. The germline V and J ends were trimmed by 3 bases and 6 bases, with 6 bases remaining between them. CDR1 and CDR2 from the germline V gene are SGHRS and YFSETQ. CDR3 sequence (DNA): TGCGCCAGCAGCTCTTTACCCGGGGAGCTGTTTTTT. It yields the protein CASSSLPGELFF.

The chain couples TRBV27 to TRBJ2-5, with 11 bases that match TRBD2. This CDR3 contains 16 residues. Trimming removed 6 bases from V and 1 base from J; junction bases left unmatched: 7. Germline lookup yields CDR1 MNHEY and CDR2 SMNVEV (reference sequence). In DNA, the CDR3 is TGTGCCAGCAGCCCGGGACTAGCGGCGCTCCAAGAGACCCAGTACTTC. Translated: CASSPGLAALQETQYF.

J is TRBJ2-7 and V is TRBV19; a possible D gene is TRBD2 (5 bases). The CDR3 covers 16 residues. Germline V gives CDR1 LNHDA, CDR2 SQIVND (reference sequence). The V end lost 3 bases, the J end lost 5 bases, and 20 bases lay between the germline ends. The CDR3: CASSMASGIGLDEQYF. In nucleotides, the CDR3 is TGTGCCAGTAGTATGGCTTCCGGGATCGGTTTGGACGAGCAGTACTTC.

The V gene is TRBV13, the J gene TRBJ2-1; D unresolved. The V gene lost 6 bases and the J gene lost 6 bases, with 6 bases spanning the gap. Germline assignment: CDR1 PRHDT and CDR2 FYEKMQ (reference sequence). CDR3 length: 11 amino acids. The CDR3 protein is CASSRANEQFF. The CDR3, as DNA: TGTGCCAGCAGTCGGGCCAATGAGCAGTTCTTC.

The chain employs TRBV6-2 or TRBV6-3 and TRBJ2-5, with TRBD1 matching over 7 bases. Looked up from germline, CDR1 is MNHEY and CDR2 is SVGEGT. V gave up 0 bases and J gave up 3 bases; unmatched junction bases: 4. The CDR3 has 15 residues. CDR3 bases: TGTGCCAGCAGTTACTCGAGGGACAGAGAAGAGACCCAGTACTTC. As protein: CASSYSRDREETQYF.